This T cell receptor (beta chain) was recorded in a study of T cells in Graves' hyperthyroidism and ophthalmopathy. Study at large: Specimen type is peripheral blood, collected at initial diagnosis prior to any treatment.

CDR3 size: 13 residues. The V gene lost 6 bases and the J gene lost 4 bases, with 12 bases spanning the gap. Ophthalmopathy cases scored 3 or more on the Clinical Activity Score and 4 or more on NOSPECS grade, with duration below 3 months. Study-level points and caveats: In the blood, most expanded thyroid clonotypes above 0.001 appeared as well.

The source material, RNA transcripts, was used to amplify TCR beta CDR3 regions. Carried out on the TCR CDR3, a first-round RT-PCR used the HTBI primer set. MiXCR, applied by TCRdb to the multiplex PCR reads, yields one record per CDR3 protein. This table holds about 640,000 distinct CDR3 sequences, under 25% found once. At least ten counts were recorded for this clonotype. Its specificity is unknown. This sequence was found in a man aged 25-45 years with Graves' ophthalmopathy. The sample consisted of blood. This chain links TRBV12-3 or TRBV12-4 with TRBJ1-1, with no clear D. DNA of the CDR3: TGTGCCAGCAGCGTGACATTCCCCACTGAAGCTTTCTTT. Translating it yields CASSVTFPTEAFF.